This T cell receptor (beta chain) derives from a study of blood T cell repertoires in COVID-19. For the study at large: In each case, the material was cDNA or gDNA derived from T cells, B-cell-depleted T cells, or PBMCs.

Germline loops: CDR1 SNHLY, CDR2 FYNNEI. The CDR3 length is 11 residues. Trimming took off 5 bases at V and 3 bases at J, with 5 bases between the two ends. Using immunoSEQ multiplex PCR, the repertoire was profiled, and TCRdb retains in-frame clones only, with some absent. The repertoire has a few hundred thousand clones, about 87% of them found once; the top ten carry over 9.5%. As to this clone: This sample also contains other DNA sequences that code for the same CDR3.

V is TRBV2 and J is TRBJ2-7, with unresolved D. Sequencing was done on a sample of peripheral blood. This receptor was identified in a woman in her twenties or thirties with COVID-19, enrolled during active disease. As DNA, the CDR3 is TGTGCCAGCAGTCGGAGCTACGAGCAGTACTTC. Its translation: CASSRSYEQYF.